The entry below describes one T cell receptor (beta chain). Its antigen is as yet unknown. Sequencing used immunoSEQ multiplex PCR; TCRdb keeps in-frame clones, though not all of them. The profile shows 90,000 to 120,000 clones, approximately 90% of them singletons. This sample was taken from a study of T cell responses to AZD1222 COVID-19 vaccine. Study-level points and caveats: Clonal diversity may have been underestimated in mostly white British donors. Every sample of the repertoires postdated the peak T cell response. Spike-specific TCR depth and breadth grew after two AZD1222 doses.

Combined were second doses at about 4 or about 12 weeks. This CDR3 region has 12 residues. The V and J ends lost 3 bases and 5 bases respectively, with 7 bases between them. The rearrangement uses TRBV12-3 or TRBV12-4 and TRBJ1-1; D ambiguous. Specimen: peripheral blood, collected 28 days after the second AZD1222 dose. The source is an adult who received the AZD1222 COVID-19 vaccine. The CDR3 is CASSFMGTEAFF. The CDR3 coding sequence is TGTGCCAGCAGTTTTATGGGGACTGAAGCTTTCTTT.